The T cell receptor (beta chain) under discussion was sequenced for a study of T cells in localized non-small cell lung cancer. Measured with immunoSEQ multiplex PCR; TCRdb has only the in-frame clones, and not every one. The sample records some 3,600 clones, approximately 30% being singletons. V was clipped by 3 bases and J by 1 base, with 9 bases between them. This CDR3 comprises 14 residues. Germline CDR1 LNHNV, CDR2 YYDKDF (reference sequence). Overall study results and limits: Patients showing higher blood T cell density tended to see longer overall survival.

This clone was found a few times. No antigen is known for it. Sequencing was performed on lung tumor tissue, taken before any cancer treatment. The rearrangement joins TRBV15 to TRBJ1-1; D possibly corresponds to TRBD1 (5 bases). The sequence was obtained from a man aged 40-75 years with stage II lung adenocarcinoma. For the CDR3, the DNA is TGTGCCACCAGCAGGCGGGGCCGGAACACTGAAGCTTTCTTT. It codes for CATSRRGRNTEAFF.